This T cell receptor (beta chain) was observed in a study of cytomegalovirus exposure and HLA in healthy donors. Study-wide background: In an earlier analysis, 95 million to 140 million unique TCR beta sequences were found from 150 million to 200 million T cells. Study-wide results and limits: As immune exposure information, only CMV serostatus was available. At a 0.05 false discovery rate, a later analysis found around 17,000 TCR beta sequences to be associated with HLA alleles. Testing in vitro showed a few CMV-associated chains specific for CMV antigens.

The PCR was carried out with 60 Vbeta primers and 13 Jbeta primers. Assay: immunoSEQ multiplex PCR; the TCRdb copy retains only in-frame clones and omits some. The table records fewer than 70,000 clones, about 74% of them present only once. A word on this clone: Its specificity is not known.

The sample consisted of PBMCs. The receptor was isolated from a woman in her sixties in good health and CMV-seropositive.

CDR3 sequence: CASSEGGPGKNIQYF. The CDR3 region has the DNA TGTGCCAGTAGTGAAGGGGGCCCCGGGAAAAACATTCAGTACTTC. J is TRBJ2-4 and V is TRBV19; the match to TRBD1 covers 7 bases. This CDR3 has 15 amino acids. The ends lost 5 bases at V and 4 bases at J; junction bases unmatched: 8. Germline assignment: CDR1 LNHDA and CDR2 SQIVND (reference sequence).